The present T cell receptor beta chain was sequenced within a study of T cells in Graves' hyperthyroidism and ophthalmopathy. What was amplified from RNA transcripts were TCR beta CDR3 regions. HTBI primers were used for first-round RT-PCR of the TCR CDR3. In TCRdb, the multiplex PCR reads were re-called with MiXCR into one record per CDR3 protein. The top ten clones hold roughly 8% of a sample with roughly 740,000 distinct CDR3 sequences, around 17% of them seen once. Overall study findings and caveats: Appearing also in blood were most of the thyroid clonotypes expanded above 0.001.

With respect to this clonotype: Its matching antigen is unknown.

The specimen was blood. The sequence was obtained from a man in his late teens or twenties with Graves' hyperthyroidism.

CDR3 sequence (DNA): TGTGCCAGCACGGGTGGGGGTGTCGGAGGAAAACTGTTTTTT. Amino acids: CASTGGGVGGKLFF. The chain is built from TRBV12-3 or TRBV12-4 and TRBJ1-4; TRBD1 is a possible D gene (5 bases). The germline V and J ends were trimmed by 7 bases and 10 bases, with 19 bases remaining between them. The CDR3 extends over 14 amino acids.